This TCR beta chain was identified during a study of blood T cell repertoires in COVID-19. At the level of the study: The United States, Italy and Spain supplied acute and convalescent COVID-19 samples.

Participant reports of clinical history set cohort assignment. Trimming shortened V by 10 bases and J by 8 bases, and 17 bases separated the two germline ends. The CDR3 is 13 amino acids. Germline V CDR1 and CDR2: ENHRY, SYGVKD. TCRdb's copy holds only in-frame clones and misses some; the assay was immunoSEQ multiplex PCR. The sample lists roughly 330,000 clones, nearly 90% occurring once. This clone was seen only once. The specimen sequenced was PBMCs or T cells enriched from blood (not recorded which). The source of this sequence is a woman between 25 and 40 years old who had recovered from COVID-19. This chain uses TRBV10-3 with TRBJ1-4; maybe TRBD1 (6 bases). CDR3 region: CATRGGVGEKLFF. The CDR3 coding sequence is TGTGCCACGAGAGGGGGGGTAGGGGAAAAACTGTTTTTT.